The clone carrying this TCR beta chain has just a few counts. Sequence at one end of the junction differs from germline and may be a read error. The source of the sample is a study of regulatory T cells in long-lasting Graves disease. CDR1 is LNHDA and CDR2 is SQIVND in the germline V gene (reference sequence). This CDR3 has 17 amino acids. Construction of the TCR beta libraries employed iRepertoire HTBI primers in conjunction with Arm-PCR of CDR3 regions. TCRdb ran MiXCR on the multiplex PCR reads and lists one entry per CDR3 protein. The top ten clones hold 7.5% to 9% of a sample with approximately 540,000 distinct CDR3 sequences, around 12% of them seen once. Documented time point: newly diagnosed GD, antithyroid drugs for less than 3 months. PBMCs provided the RNA from which the TCR library was made. These data also featured in a second study, about T cells in Graves' hyperthyroidism and ophthalmopathy.

This clonotype originated in a woman aged 30 to 39 with Graves disease. This specimen was peripheral blood mononuclear cells (PBMCs), taken at new diagnosis, from a patient treated with antithyroid drugs. The V call is TRBV19, the J call TRBJ2-6; 10 bases map to TRBD2. CDR3 loop: CASTTLAGVSGANVPTF. The DNA of the CDR3 is TGTGCCAGTACTACGCTAGCGGGAGTCTCTGGGGCCAACGTCCCGACTTTC.